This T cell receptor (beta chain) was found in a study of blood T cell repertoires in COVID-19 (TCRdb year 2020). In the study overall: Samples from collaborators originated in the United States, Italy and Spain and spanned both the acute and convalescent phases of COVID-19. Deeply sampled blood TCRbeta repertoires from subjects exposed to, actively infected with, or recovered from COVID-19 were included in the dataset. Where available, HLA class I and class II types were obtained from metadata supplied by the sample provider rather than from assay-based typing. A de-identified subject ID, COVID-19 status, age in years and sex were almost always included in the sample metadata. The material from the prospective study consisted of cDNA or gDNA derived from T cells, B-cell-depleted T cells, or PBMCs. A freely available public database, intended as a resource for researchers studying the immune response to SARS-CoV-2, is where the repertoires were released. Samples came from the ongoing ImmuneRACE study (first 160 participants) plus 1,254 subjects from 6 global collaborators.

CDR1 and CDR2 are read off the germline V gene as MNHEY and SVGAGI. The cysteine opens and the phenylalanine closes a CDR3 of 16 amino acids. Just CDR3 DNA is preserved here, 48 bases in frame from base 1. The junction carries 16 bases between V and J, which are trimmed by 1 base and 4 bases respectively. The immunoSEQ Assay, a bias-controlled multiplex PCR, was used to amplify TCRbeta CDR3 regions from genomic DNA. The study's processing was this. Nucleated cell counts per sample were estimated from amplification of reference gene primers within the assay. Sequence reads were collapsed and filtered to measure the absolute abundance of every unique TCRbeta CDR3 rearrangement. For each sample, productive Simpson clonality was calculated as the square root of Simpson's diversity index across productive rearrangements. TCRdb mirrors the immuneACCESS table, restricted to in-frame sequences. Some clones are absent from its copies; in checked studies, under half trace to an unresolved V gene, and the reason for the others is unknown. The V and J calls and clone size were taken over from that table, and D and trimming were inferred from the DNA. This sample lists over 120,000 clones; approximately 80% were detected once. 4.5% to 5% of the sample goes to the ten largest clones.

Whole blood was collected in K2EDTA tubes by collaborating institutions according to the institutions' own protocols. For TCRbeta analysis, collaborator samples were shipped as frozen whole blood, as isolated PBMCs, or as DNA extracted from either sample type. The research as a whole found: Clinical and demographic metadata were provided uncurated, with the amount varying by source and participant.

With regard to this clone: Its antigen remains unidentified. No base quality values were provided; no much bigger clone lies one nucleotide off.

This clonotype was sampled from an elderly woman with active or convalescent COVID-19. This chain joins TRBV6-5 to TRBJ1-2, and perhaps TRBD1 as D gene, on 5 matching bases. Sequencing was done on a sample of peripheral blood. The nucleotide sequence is TGTGCCAGCAGTTACTTGTTTGGGGGGTTCTTCTATGGCTACACCTTC. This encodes CASSYLFGGFFYGYTF.